This T cell receptor (beta chain) was sequenced during a study of identical twins. Study-level findings and limits: Part of the zero-insertion signal could reflect confounding by invariant MAIT and iNKT cells. Memory repertoires showed no such pattern, whereas abundant cord blood beta clonotypes carried fewer insertions. These conclusions were based on statistical analysis (cross-sectional, not following the same donors).

A universal primer site was incorporated via template switching, and the cDNA contained unique molecular identifiers. TCRdb re-called the 5' RACE reads through MiXCR, storing one row per CDR3 protein. The sample carries about 460,000 distinct CDR3 sequences, over 12% recorded once. This clonotype turned up a few times. Its antigen is currently unknown. CDR1 is ENHRY and CDR2 is SYGVKD in the germline V gene. The CDR3 has 14 amino acids. J lost 5 bases, V lost 4 bases, and 7 bases had no gene match. In addition, the sample was reused for a study of yellow fever vaccine responses in identical twins.

This chain uses TRBV10-3 with TRBJ1-1; 7 bases are a match to TRBD1. This sequence originates from a woman between 18 and 29 years old in good health. The sequencing sample was made of CD4+ T cells sorted from blood. Here the CDR3 DNA reads TGTGCCATCAGTGGACAGGGTTGGACTACTGAAGCTTTCTTT. Translating gives CAISGQGWTTEAFF.